The source of this T cell receptor (beta chain) is a study of tumor-infiltrating lymphocytes in primary liver carcinoma. Study context: Productive TCRbeta read counts per sample ran from roughly 3.3 to 6.8 million and were similar across tissue types.

Comments on this clonotype: The junction does not match germline at one end; this may be a read error.

The 20-30 mg bulk tissue piece was not sorted before simultaneous RNA and DNA extraction. This CDR3 has 11 residues. Germline V lookup: CDR1 SGHAT, CDR2 FQNNGV. A constant-region primer primed TCR beta cDNA synthesis from 450 to 550 ng of total RNA. Libraries of TCR beta came from three nested multiplex PCR rounds with slightly modified ARM-PCR. TRBV1-TRBV30 forward and Cbeta reverse primers drove the first two roughly 10-cycle rounds. MiXCR, applied by TCRdb to the multiplex PCR reads, yields one record per CDR3 protein. The sample includes 20,000 to 25,000 distinct CDR3 sequences, roughly 78% of them seen just once.

The source is a man in his forties with primary liver carcinoma and hepatitis B virus infection. This chain uses TRBV11-2 with TRBJ2-1, with D unresolved. The sample was liver tumor tissue from sampling region 1. The subset here: tumor region T1, superior pole. CDR3 loop: CDSNPGRKRFF. CDR3 DNA sequence: TGTGACAGCAACCCAGGACGGAAGCGGTTCTTC.